These 25 T cell receptor beta chains were sequenced from one sample in a study of regulatory T cells in long-lasting Graves disease. Arm-PCR of CDR3 regions with iRepertoire HTBI primers generated TCR beta libraries. Using its own MiXCR run on the multiplex PCR reads, TCRdb lists one record per CDR3 protein. The sample holds about 660,000 distinct CDR3 sequences, approximately 31% seen once. Time point indicated: persistent/refractory GD, antithyroid drugs over 5 years with positive TRAb. After RNA was extracted from PBMCs, the TCR library was made from it. Sequenced material: peripheral blood mononuclear cells (PBMCs), taken when the disease was refractory, from a patient treated with antithyroid drugs. The origin of the receptors is a female donor with Graves disease.

This clonotype showed up many times. V gene TRBV6-5 combines with J gene TRBJ2-2; D gene uncertain. V was cut by 2 bases and J by 1 base, with 5 bases left in between. The CDR3 loop spans 14 amino acids. The germline gives CDR1 MNHEY, CDR2 SVGAGI. In nucleotides, the CDR3 is TGTGCCAGCAGTTACGTCAGGAACACCGGGGAGCTGTTTTTT. This sequence encodes CASSYVRNTGELFF.

This chain uses TRBV6-1 with TRBJ2-7; the D is unclear. The CDR3 is made up of 13 amino acids. Germline V lookup: CDR1 MNHNS, CDR2 SASEGT. V lost 7 bases and J lost 7, with 17 bases in between. The CDR3 DNA reads TGTGCCAGCAACTCCCTTAGGCCTGGGGAGCAGTACTTC. Protein sequence: CASNSLRPGEQYF.

Only a few counts were recorded for this clonotype. The chain has TRBV12-3 or TRBV12-4 and TRBJ1-2; TRBD1 matches 9 bases. This CDR3 is 15 amino acids long. V was pared by 5 bases and J by 7 bases, with 11 bases of the junction left unmatched. CDR3: CASSPGTGRRFGYTF. DNA of the CDR3: TGTGCCAGCAGTCCTGGGACAGGGCGGAGGTTTGGCTACACCTTC.

The chain recombines TRBV6-2 or TRBV6-3 with TRBJ1-5; D may be TRBD1 (6 bases). This CDR3 comprises 16 residues. V was shortened by 5 bases and J by 2 bases, with 16 bases between the two germline ends. Germline lookup yields CDR1 MNHEY and CDR2 SVGEGT. The CDR3 reads CASSEDGGRGNQPQHF. The CDR3 region has the DNA TGTGCCAGCAGTGAAGATGGGGGGCGAGGCAATCAGCCCCAGCATTTT.

As regards this clonotype: Possible read error: a much larger clone is one base away. The rearrangement joins TRBV2 to TRBJ1-1; the match to TRBD1 covers 8 bases. Germline CDR1 is SNHLY and CDR2 is FYNNEI. CDR3 length: 13 amino acids. Trimming took 6 bases from V and 4 from J; bases not matched to a gene: 4. As DNA, the CDR3 is TGTGCCAGCAGGGGACAGGCGTCCACTGAAGCTTTCTTT. Its protein is CASRGQASTEAFF. The variable domain in full, with the rest retrieved from reference TRBV2 and TRBJ1-1, is EPEVTQTPSHQVTQMGQEVILRCVPISNHLYFYWYRQILGQKVEFLVSFYNNEISEKSEIFDDQFSVERPDGSNFTLKIRSTKLEDSAMYFCASRGQASTEAFFGQGTRLTVV.

The genes are TRBV9 and TRBJ1-2; 8 bases line up with TRBD1. V gave up 1 base and J gave up 3 bases; unmatched junction bases: 8. Germline assignment: CDR1 SGDLS and CDR2 YYNGEE. The CDR3 consists of 16 residues. DNA of the CDR3: TGTGCCAGCAGCGTAACCCCGGGACAGGCCCACTATGGCTACACCTTC. Amino acid sequence: CASSVTPGQAHYGYTF.

The table lists this clonotype with a few counts. This rearrangement joins TRBV30 to TRBJ1-1, with D unresolved. V was shortened by 0 bases and J by 3 bases, with 8 bases between the two germline ends. Germline V CDR1 and CDR2: GTSNPN, SVGIG (reference sequence). The CDR3 runs 13 residues. Written as DNA, the CDR3 is TGTGCCTGGAGTGTCAGGTCGGACACTGAAGCTTTCTTT. It specifies CAWSVRSDTEAFF.

The rearrangement joins TRBV7-9 to TRBJ1-2, with no clear D. This CDR3 region has 15 residues. Germline V gene sequence: CDR1 SEHNR, CDR2 FQNEAQ (reference sequence). V lost 4 bases and J lost 1, with 13 bases in between. The CDR3 spells CASSSLSRRNYGYTF. CDR3 DNA sequence: TGTGCCAGCAGCTCCTTGTCAAGACGTAACTATGGCTACACCTTC.

This clonotype showed up just a few times. The CDR3 coding sequence is TGCGCCAGCAGCTTGCGGGGACAGCCTTTTGAGCAGTACTTC. Amino acid sequence: CASSLRGQPFEQYF. The gene calls are TRBV5-1 and TRBJ2-7; 7 bases are a match to TRBD1. Germline CDR1 reads SGHRS; CDR2 reads YFSETQ. The V and J ends lost 1 base and 7 bases, in that order; junction bases with no gene match: 8. There are 14 residues in the CDR3.

This clonotype was detected many times. The gene calls are TRBV2 and TRBJ1-1, with a weak D call TRBD1 (6 bases). The germline V and J ends were trimmed by 6 bases and 5 bases, with 13 bases remaining between them. The germline CDR1 and CDR2 sequences are SNHLY and FYNNEI. The CDR3 contains 13 residues. The CDR3 DNA is TGTGCCAGCAGGGGGGCCCCCGGGACTGAAGCTTTCTTT. Translated, it gives CASRGAPGTEAFF.

CDR3 loop: CASSQSPGHTDNSYEQYF. Here the CDR3 DNA reads TGTGCCAGCAGCCAATCTCCAGGACATACCGACAATTCCTACGAGCAGTACTTC. The V and J genes are TRBV3-1 and TRBJ2-7; a weak D match, TRBD1 (5 bases). The CDR3 loop spans 18 amino acids. Germline V CDR1 and CDR2: LGHDT, YNNKEL (reference sequence). V gave up 2 bases and J gave up 1 base, with 21 bases separating them.

V usage is TRBV9 and J usage is TRBJ2-7; 7 bases align to TRBD1. This CDR3 contains 14 residues. Losses at the gene ends were 3 bases for V and 5 bases for J; bases not matched to a gene: 8. Germline V gene data show CDR1 as SGDLS and CDR2 as YYNGEE. The CDR3 nucleotides read TGTGCCAGCAGCGCCCGACAGGGAGTAGACGAGCAGTACTTC. Its translation is CASSARQGVDEQYF.

V usage is TRBV19 and J usage is TRBJ2-6; no clear D. The germline gives CDR1 LNHDA, CDR2 SQIVND (reference sequence). This CDR3 contains 13 residues. V lost 8 bases to trimming and J lost 3 bases, with 8 bases between them. The CDR3: CASFSFGANVLTF. The CDR3 DNA reads TGTGCCAGTTTTAGTTTTGGGGCCAACGTCCTGACTTTC.

This clonotype was seen ten or more times. The V call is TRBV27, the J call TRBJ1-1; 9 bases are a match to TRBD1. The trim removed 8 bases at V and 8 bases at J, leaving 24 bases unmatched. Germline V lookup: CDR1 MNHEY, CDR2 SMNVEV (reference sequence). The CDR3 has 18 residues. The CDR3 sequence is CASFQLSPASGTGMEAFF. The CDR3 coding sequence is TGTGCCAGCTTTCAGTTGTCTCCGGCTTCCGGGACAGGGATGGAAGCTTTCTTT.

This clonotype came up many times. The V call is TRBV27, the J call TRBJ2-7; 11 positions match TRBD1. This CDR3 spans 13 amino acids. J gave up 7 bases and V 7 bases, and 6 bases lay outside the gene matches. Germline V gives CDR1 MNHEY, CDR2 SMNVEV (reference sequence). CDR3 in DNA: TGTGCCAGCAACGGACAGGGGGCAGGGGAGCAGTACTTC. It encodes CASNGQGAGEQYF.

V usage is TRBV29-1 and J usage is TRBJ1-3; D unresolved. Germline V gene lookup returns CDR1 SQVTM and CDR2 ANQGSEA. The CDR3 has 14 residues. Trimming took 4 bases from V and 0 from J, leaving 10 bases between them. DNA for the CDR3: TGCAGCGTTGCCCTCGGCGTCTCTGGAAACACCATATATTTT. Amino acid sequence: CSVALGVSGNTIYF.

The chain recombines TRBV6-1 with TRBJ2-2; D remains ambiguous. The CDR3 is made up of 15 amino acids. The V gene lost 11 bases and the J gene lost 7 bases, with 23 bases spanning the gap. In germline, CDR1 is MNHNS, CDR2 SASEGT. CDR3 sequence: CAGSPRVSQGGELFF. In DNA, the CDR3 is TGTGCCGGCTCCCCCCGGGTATCTCAAGGCGGGGAGCTGTTTTTT.

This clonotype has more than one count but fewer than ten. This sequence joins TRBV2 and TRBJ1-5; possibly TRBD1 for D (6 bases). The germline CDR1 and CDR2 sequences are SNHLY and FYNNEI. The CDR3 sequence is 14 residues long. Trimming stripped 0 bases from V and 6 bases from J, with 9 bases between. The CDR3 spells CASSEAWGAQPQHF. The CDR3 coding sequence is TGTGCCAGCAGTGAAGCTTGGGGGGCTCAGCCCCAGCATTTT.

The sample holds many counts of this clonotype. The V call is TRBV12-3 or TRBV12-4, the J call TRBJ2-7; TRBD1 matches at 11 bases. Trimming cost V 3 bases and J 3 bases; bases outside gene matches: 1. The CDR3 consists of 14 residues. The CDR3 sequence is CASSFGTGGYEQYF. For the CDR3, the DNA is TGTGCCAGCAGTTTCGGGACAGGGGGCTACGAGCAGTACTTC.

This clonotype was counted only a few times. V is TRBV7-9 and J is TRBJ1-1, with unresolved D. The length of the CDR3 is 16 residues. Trimming took 1 base from V and 4 from J, leaving 16 bases between them. CDR1 and CDR2 (germline): SEHNR, FQNEAQ (reference sequence). CDR3 sequence (DNA): TGTGCCAGCAGCTTAGTCGTCGGGAGGAGAGGCACTGAAGCTTTCTTT. Its translation is CASSLVVGRRGTEAFF.

The rearrangement uses TRBV5-4 and TRBJ1-1; 8 bases fit TRBD1. From germline, CDR1 is SGHNT and CDR2 YYREEE (reference sequence). This CDR3 comprises 14 residues. V shed 1 base and J 4 bases; nucleotides not matched to a gene: 3. The DNA for the CDR3 is TGTGCCAGCAGCTTGCAGGGGGCGGCCACTGAAGCTTTCTTT. Encoded protein: CASSLQGAATEAFF.

The genes are TRBV6-2 or TRBV6-3 and TRBJ1-2; D is unresolved. CDR3 length: 15 amino acids. CDR1 is MNHEY and CDR2 is SVGEGT in the germline V gene. Trimming took 0 bases from V and 2 from J, leaving 10 bases between them. The CDR3 region is CASSYSDSGNYGYTF. CDR3 in DNA: TGTGCCAGCAGTTACTCGGACTCTGGGAACTATGGCTACACCTTC.

The chain has TRBV18 and TRBJ1-1; D not certain. Trimming removed 1 base from V and 0 bases from J, with 6 bases in between. The CDR3 spans 14 residues. Per the germline V gene, CDR1 is KGHSH and CDR2 is LQKENI. The CDR3 loop reads CASSPQYMNTEAFF. CDR3 nucleotides: TGTGCCAGCTCACCACAGTACATGAACACTGAAGCTTTCTTT. The whole variable domain, filled in from reference TRBV18 and TRBJ1-1, reads NAGVMQNPRHLVRRRGQEARLRCSPMKGHSHVYWYRQLPEEGLKFMVYLQKENIIDESGMPKERFSAEFPKEGPSILRIQQVVRGDSAAYFCASSPQYMNTEAFFGQGTRLTVV.

The CDR3 bases are TGCAGCGTTGATGTGGGGAGCAATCAGCCCCAGCATTTT. It encodes CSVDVGSNQPQHF. The gene calls are TRBV29-1 and TRBJ1-5; no firm D call. The germline V gene has CDR1 SQVTM and CDR2 ANQGSEA. CDR3 size: 13 residues. The ends were cut back, 3 bases at V and 1 base at J, with 7 bases in the middle.

The chain combines TRBV19 with TRBJ2-5; D perhaps matches TRBD2 (5 bases). Germline CDR1 is LNHDA and CDR2 is SQIVND (reference sequence). This CDR3 spans 15 amino acids. The V end lost 3 bases, the J end lost 0 bases, and 11 bases lay between the germline ends. As DNA, the CDR3 is TGTGCCAGTAGTATTGGTGCGGGCAACCAAGAGACCCAGTACTTC. Protein sequence: CASSIGAGNQETQYF.